These T cell receptor beta chains were read from a single sample in a study of CD4 T cells in relation to SARS-CoV-2 and coronaviruses. TCRdb keeps only in-frame clones here, not all; method: immunoSEQ multiplex PCR. The sample shows 20,000 to 25,000 clones, under 80% of them seen only once. These receptors are not linked to any known antigen. Sequencing was carried out using CD4+ T cells from PBMCs, cultured in vitro. The receptors stem from a human donor in good health. Each CDR3 is given with its conserved first and last residue.

j_call: TRBJ2-2; v_call: TRBV3-1/TRBV3-2; cdr3_length: 13; cdr3_aa: CASSRLNTGELFF
j_call: TRBJ1-4; v_call: TRBV27; cdr3_length: 12; cdr3_aa: CASSSVGEKLFF
j_call: TRBJ1-5; v_call: TRBV7-9; cdr3_length: 11; cdr3_aa: CASGPNQPQHF
j_call: TRBJ2-7; v_call: TRBV5-4; cdr3_length: 14; cdr3_aa: CASSLNSGRATQYF
j_call: TRBJ2-2; v_call: TRBV5-1; cdr3_length: 15; cdr3_aa: CASSLSGPLEGELFF
j_call: TRBJ2-3; v_call: TRBV2; cdr3_length: 12; cdr3_aa: CASTNTGDTQYF
j_call: TRBJ2-3; v_call: TRBV6-1; cdr3_length: 16; cdr3_aa: CASSARAASSTDTQYF
j_call: TRBJ2-2; v_call: TRBV10-1; cdr3_length: 13; cdr3_aa: CATGQGSTGELFF
j_call: TRBJ2-1; v_call: TRBV27; cdr3_length: 15; cdr3_aa: CASSLWLAAYNEQFF
j_call: TRBJ2-7; v_call: TRBV24-1; cdr3_length: 14; cdr3_aa: CATSDPPQGNEQYF
j_call: TRBJ2-6; v_call: TRBV5-1; cdr3_length: 16; cdr3_aa: CASSLVRGPGANVLTF
j_call: TRBJ1-6; v_call: TRBV2; cdr3_length: 15; cdr3_aa: CASKVGGSHNSPLHF
j_call: TRBJ2-3; v_call: TRBV6-5; cdr3_length: 16; cdr3_aa: CASSYERAVGTDTQYF
j_call: TRBJ1-5; v_call: TRBV24-1; cdr3_length: 14; cdr3_aa: CATSDSQGYQPQHF
j_call: TRBJ2-5; v_call: TRBV9; cdr3_length: 15; cdr3_aa: CASSVVGSAKETQYF
j_call: TRBJ1-5; v_call: TRBV5-1; cdr3_length: 15; cdr3_aa: CASSSQGGENQPQHF
j_call: TRBJ2-1; v_call: TRBV11-2; cdr3_length: 14; cdr3_aa: CASSRSVEVHEQFF
j_call: TRBJ2-7; v_call: TRBV28; cdr3_length: 12; cdr3_aa: CASSYITYEQYF
j_call: TRBJ2-6; v_call: TRBV5-1; cdr3_length: 14; cdr3_aa: CASSGLGPTNVLTF
j_call: TRBJ2-3; v_call: TRBV18; cdr3_length: 17; cdr3_aa: CASSPTLQGLGTDTQYF
j_call: TRBJ1-5; v_call: TRBV19; cdr3_length: 14; cdr3_aa: CASSRVGGAQPQHF
j_call: TRBJ1-1; v_call: TRBV18; cdr3_length: 15; cdr3_aa: CASSPQGFGNTEAFF
j_call: TRBJ2-3; v_call: TRBV7-9; cdr3_length: 15; cdr3_aa: CASSSTGGHTDTQYF
j_call: TRBJ2-7; v_call: TRBV11-2; cdr3_length: 16; cdr3_aa: CASSPTGSGSWDEQYF
j_call: TRBJ2-1; v_call: TRBV10-3; cdr3_length: 13; cdr3_aa: CAIKAGSGNEQFF
j_call: TRBJ1-5; v_call: TRBV27; cdr3_length: 17; cdr3_aa: CASSPYLAGGLNQPQHF
j_call: TRBJ1-2; v_call: TRBV11-2; cdr3_length: 13; cdr3_aa: CASSLTRDSGYTF
j_call: TRBJ2-1; v_call: TRBV11-2; cdr3_length: 14; cdr3_aa: CASSSPINYNEQFF
j_call: TRBJ2-3; v_call: TRBV10-3; cdr3_length: 15; cdr3_aa: CAISDPSGGTDTQYF
j_call: TRBJ2-1; v_call: TRBV24-1; cdr3_length: 18; cdr3_aa: CATWPTSGDPAPSNEQFF
j_call: TRBJ1-2; v_call: TRBV5-1; cdr3_length: 16; cdr3_aa: CASSFHRTGTDYGYTF
j_call: TRBJ2-1; v_call: TRBV6-4; cdr3_length: 15; cdr3_aa: CASSRLAGDYNEQFF
j_call: TRBJ1-1; v_call: TRBV27; cdr3_length: 15; cdr3_aa: CASSSDRSPNTEAFF
j_call: TRBJ1-2; v_call: TRBV2; cdr3_length: 13; cdr3_aa: CASSQTGVYGYTF
j_call: TRBJ1-2; v_call: TRBV12-3/TRBV12-4; cdr3_length: 13; cdr3_aa: CASSLGGNYGYTF
j_call: TRBJ2-7; v_call: TRBV5-6; cdr3_length: 14; cdr3_aa: CASSFRSRAYEQYF
j_call: TRBJ2-1; v_call: TRBV4-2; cdr3_length: 16; cdr3_aa: CASSTSSGRADNEQFF
j_call: TRBJ1-5; v_call: TRBV21-1; cdr3_length: 16; cdr3_aa: CASTISGPIANQPQHF
j_call: TRBJ2-1; v_call: TRBV24-1; cdr3_length: 15; cdr3_aa: CATSDPVAGVGEQFF
j_call: TRBJ2-7; v_call: TRBV3-1/TRBV3-2; cdr3_length: 13; cdr3_aa: CASSLSSSYEQYF
j_call: TRBJ2-7; v_call: TRBV5-1; cdr3_length: 15; cdr3_aa: CASSLAVQGVYEQYF
j_call: TRBJ1-1; v_call: TRBV3-1/TRBV3-2; cdr3_length: 15; cdr3_aa: CASSQVGRGGTEAFF
j_call: TRBJ2-3; v_call: TRBV15; cdr3_length: 13; cdr3_aa: CATSRGISDTQYF
j_call: TRBJ2-1; v_call: TRBV6-5; cdr3_length: 11; cdr3_aa: CASHVGPEQFF
j_call: TRBJ1-3; v_call: TRBV30; cdr3_length: 15; cdr3_aa: CAWSLNPGAGNTIYF
j_call: TRBJ2-7; v_call: TRBV2; cdr3_length: 14; cdr3_aa: CASSEIWGPYEQYF
j_call: TRBJ1-1; v_call: TRBV6-5; cdr3_length: 16; cdr3_aa: CASSSEVRARNTEAFF
j_call: TRBJ2-1; v_call: TRBV11-3; cdr3_length: 17; cdr3_aa: CASSLGRRDGTYNEQFF
j_call: TRBJ1-2; v_call: TRBV9; cdr3_length: 13; cdr3_aa: CASSVDRNYGYTF
j_call: TRBJ2-7; v_call: TRBV28; cdr3_length: 16; cdr3_aa: CASSDPTSASTYEQYF
j_call: TRBJ2-3; v_call: TRBV9; cdr3_length: 17; cdr3_aa: CASSVGSKSTATDTQYF
j_call: TRBJ1-4; v_call: TRBV10-3; cdr3_length: 15; cdr3_aa: CAISPGTGDNEKLFF
j_call: TRBJ1-2; v_call: TRBV6-5; cdr3_length: 14; cdr3_aa: CASSYSWGGYGYTF
j_call: TRBJ1-1; v_call: TRBV28; cdr3_length: 12; cdr3_aa: CATWGWPQEAFF
j_call: TRBJ2-3; v_call: TRBV7-9; cdr3_length: 16; cdr3_aa: CASSLERGGSANTQYF
j_call: TRBJ2-7; v_call: TRBV29-1; cdr3_length: 12; cdr3_aa: CSVERGTHEQYF
j_call: TRBJ2-1; v_call: TRBV27; cdr3_length: 16; cdr3_aa: CASSLLRLVGTNEQFF
j_call: TRBJ2-7; v_call: TRBV19; cdr3_length: 15; cdr3_aa: CASSNPAGVSHEQYF
j_call: TRBJ2-2; v_call: TRBV24-1; cdr3_length: 16; cdr3_aa: CATSETFRGRTGELFF
j_call: TRBJ2-2; v_call: TRBV5-1; cdr3_length: 15; cdr3_aa: CASVPSGSWSGELFF